This T cell receptor (beta chain) was captured by sequencing in a study of blood T cells in healthy people across ages. At least 6.5 million PBMCs were isolated per sample. This clonotype has a handful of counts. The target antigen is unknown. Through a sample-barcoded 5' primer and a J-beta primer mix, a second PCR was run for roughly 7 to 12 cycles. TCRdb re-called the 5' RACE reads through MiXCR, storing one row per CDR3 protein. The table shows about 780,000 distinct CDR3 sequences, with around 68% occurring only once. Study results and caveats: A greater number of naive CD4+ cells and higher diversity distinguished long-lived donors from aged donors.

The sample taken for sequencing was blood. This clonotype was sampled from a man under 40 in good health.

The CDR3 nucleotides read TGTGCCAGCAGCTTCGGGGGCAGAGATAACACTGAAGCTTTCTTT. Translated, it gives CASSFGGRDNTEAFF. This chain uses TRBV11-1 with TRBJ1-1; maybe TRBD1 (6 bases). Trimming removed 3 bases from V and 2 bases from J, with 13 bases in between. The CDR3 totals 15 residues. Germline V lookup: CDR1 SGHAT, CDR2 FQDESV (reference sequence).